The 29 T cell receptor beta chains reported below all come from one sample, sequenced in a study of blood T cell repertoires in COVID-19. Libraries were prepared by immunoSEQ multiplex PCR; TCRdb keeps only in-frame clonotypes and omits some of them. The data contain over 90,000 clones, roughly 80% of them singletons. The source material was peripheral blood. These receptors were obtained from a human donor in a cohort sampled during active COVID-19.

This clone was seen only once. The chain combines TRBV5-5 with TRBJ1-4; 10 nucleotides match TRBD1. Germline V gives CDR1 SGHKS, CDR2 YYEKEE (reference sequence). The V and J ends lost 0 bases and 9 bases, in that order; junction bases with no gene match: 5. The CDR3 has 15 amino acids. CDR3 loop: CASSLAGTGEQKLFF. CDR3 sequence (DNA): TGTGCCAGCAGCTTGGCCGGGACAGGGGAGCAAAAACTGTTTTTT.

The J gene is TRBJ2-7, the V gene TRBV18; TRBD1 aligns across 8 bases. This CDR3 has 14 amino acids. Losses at the gene ends were 4 bases for V and 2 bases for J; bases not matched to a gene: 4. Germline assignment: CDR1 KGHSH and CDR2 LQKENI. CDR3 in DNA: TGTGCCAGCTCACGACCGGGACAGGCCTACGAGCAGTACTTC. It codes for CASSRPGQAYEQYF.

The chain carries TRBV5-4 and TRBJ1-3; TRBD1 agrees at 12 bases. Unmatched junction bases numbered 5, after V lost 4 bases and J lost 3 bases. The CDR3 runs to 16 residues. In germline, CDR1 is SGHNT, CDR2 YYREEE (reference sequence). The CDR3 spells CASSTGQGAGGNTIYF. Here the CDR3 DNA reads TGTGCCAGCAGCACGGGACAGGGGGCTGGTGGAAACACCATATATTTT.

V is TRBV5-6 and J is TRBJ1-1; 7 bases map to TRBD1. From germline, CDR1 is SGHDT and CDR2 YYEEEE. CDR3 length equals 17 residues. V was pared by 4 bases and J by 3 bases, with 15 bases of the junction left unmatched. CDR3: CASSPQTGIDWHTEAFF. The DNA of the CDR3 is TGTGCCAGCAGCCCCCAGACAGGGATCGATTGGCACACTGAAGCTTTCTTT.

This clone was seen a single time. The chain joins TRBV6-2 or TRBV6-3 to TRBJ2-2, with TRBD2 matching over 15 bases. The germline V gene encodes CDR1 MNHEY and CDR2 SVGEGT. The CDR3 runs to 18 residues. J gave up 4 bases and V 7 bases, and 10 bases lay outside the gene matches. The CDR3 DNA reads TGTGCCAGCACCCCCGGACTAGCGGGGGGGCTCGGCACCGGGGAGCTGTTTTTT. Its translation is CASTPGLAGGLGTGELFF.

This sequence joins TRBV12-3 or TRBV12-4 and TRBJ1-1; D gene ambiguous. Deletions cut 3 bases from V and 10 bases from J, with 12 bases between. The length of the CDR3 is 12 residues. Here the CDR3 DNA reads TGTGCCAGCAGTTTTGGGCGGGTCGGAGCTTTCTTT. Its translation: CASSFGRVGAFF.

The rearrangement links TRBV29-1 to TRBJ1-2; TRBD1 matches 7 bases. The CDR3 loop spans 11 amino acids. From germline, CDR1 is SQVTM and CDR2 ANQGSEA. With 7 bases clipped from V and 6 bases from J, the junction kept 5 bases outside the gene matches. The CDR3 DNA is TGCAGCGGAAAGACAGGGAATGGCTACACCTTC. Translated, it gives CSGKTGNGYTF.

This clone was detected only once. In nucleotides, the CDR3 is TGTGCCAGCAGCTTGGGCCCTAACATAAGGGGGTTCTTC. It yields the protein CASSLGPNIRGFF. The V call is TRBV5-6, the J call TRBJ2-1; maybe TRBD1 (5 bases). V was trimmed by 0 bases and J by 15 bases, leaving 16 bases between them. Germline V gene data show CDR1 as SGHDT and CDR2 as YYEEEE. The CDR3 runs to 13 residues.

The chain has TRBV6-5 and TRBJ1-6; no firm D call. Germline CDR1 is MNHEY and CDR2 is SVGAGI. This CDR3 is 14 amino acids long. The germline V and J ends were trimmed by 3 bases and 7 bases, with 10 bases remaining between them. This CDR3 is CASSYSQANSPLHF. DNA of the CDR3: TGTGCCAGCAGTTATTCGCAGGCGAATTCACCCCTCCACTTT.

This sequence joins TRBV5-5 and TRBJ2-5; D is undetermined. Trimming pared 0 bases from V and 2 bases from J, leaving 5 bases between. The CDR3 spans 13 residues. Germline assignment: CDR1 SGHKS and CDR2 YYEKEE (reference sequence). Here the CDR3 DNA reads TGTGCCAGCAGCTTGGGCACACAAGAGACCCAGTACTTC. This encodes CASSLGTQETQYF.

The rearrangement links TRBV7-6 to TRBJ1-3, with 8 bases fitting TRBD1. This CDR3 has 16 amino acids. V trimming: 0 bases; J trimming: 3 bases; junction bases outside the gene matches: 4. The germline V gene encodes CDR1 SGHVS and CDR2 FNYEAQ. As DNA, the CDR3 is TGTGCCAGCAGCTTAGCCGGACAGGGAGTTGGAAACACCATATATTTT. Translated, it gives CASSLAGQGVGNTIYF.

The J gene is TRBJ1-1, the V gene TRBV10-2; the D is unclear. V shed 5 bases and J shed 8 bases, with 15 bases lying between them. The CDR3 runs 13 residues. Germline V gene lookup returns CDR1 WSHSY and CDR2 SAAADI. Written as DNA, the CDR3 is TGCGCCAGCAGTCTGGCGGGCCTCCAGGAAGCTTTCTTT. Translating gives CASSLAGLQEAFF.

The rearrangement links TRBV5-4 to TRBJ1-4; the D gene is possibly TRBD1 (6 bases). Germline CDR1 SGHNT, CDR2 YYREEE (reference sequence). The CDR3 contains 15 residues. V was pared by 4 bases and J by 6 bases, with 16 bases between. The CDR3 region has the DNA TGTGCCAGCAGCCCGACTGGGGGGGGCGATGAAAAACTGTTTTTT. Protein sequence: CASSPTGGGDEKLFF.

The gene calls are TRBV27 and TRBJ1-4, with D perhaps matching TRBD1 (5 bases). In germline, CDR1 is MNHEY, CDR2 SMNVEV (reference sequence). V was shortened by 4 bases and J by 8 bases, with 20 bases between the two germline ends. The CDR3 totals 16 residues. This chain's CDR3 is CASSSSAGLDKEKLFF. CDR3 bases: TGTGCCAGCAGTTCCTCCGCGGGGCTGGACAAAGAAAAACTGTTTTTT.

This clone was seen a few times. V gene TRBV12-3 or TRBV12-4 combines with J gene TRBJ1-2; D unclear. The CDR3 runs to 11 residues. Between the trimmed V and J ends, which lost 6 bases and 7 bases, there was a span of 9 bases. The CDR3 DNA follows: TGTGCCAGCAGCCCAGTCTCTGGCTACACCTTC. This gives the protein CASSPVSGYTF.

With regard to this clone: The junction does not match germline at one end; this may be a read error. The J gene is TRBJ2-1, the V gene TRBV27; TRBD2 is a possible D gene (6 bases). The germline V gene has CDR1 MNHEY and CDR2 SMNVEV (reference sequence). This CDR3 is 14 amino acids long. CDR3: CASSDRDSNNEQFF. DNA for the CDR3: TGTGCCAGCAGTGACCGGGACTCCAACAATGAGCAGTTCTTC.

Written as DNA, the CDR3 is TGTGCCAGCAGCTTAGGAGGGACAGGAATTGCGGGCTACACCTTC. This translates into CASSLGGTGIAGYTF. The V gene is TRBV11-2, the J gene TRBJ1-2; 8 bases line up with TRBD1. Germline loops: CDR1 SGHAT, CDR2 FQNNGV. Trimming cost V 1 base and J 8 bases; bases outside gene matches: 9. This CDR3 is built from 15 residues.

V gene TRBV5-6 combines with J gene TRBJ1-2; D is perhaps TRBD1 (6 bases). Trimming took off 5 bases at V and 3 bases at J, with 20 bases between the two ends. The CDR3 extends over 16 amino acids. From germline, CDR1 is SGHDT and CDR2 YYEEEE. The CDR3 reads CASRWGGVNRYYGYTF. The CDR3 nucleotides read TGTGCCAGCAGATGGGGGGGCGTCAACCGGTACTATGGCTACACCTTC.

Here the CDR3 DNA reads TGTGCCAGCAGTGAAGACAGGGGAGGAATCTATGGCTACACCTTC. Translation gives CASSEDRGGIYGYTF. The rearrangement joins TRBV2 to TRBJ1-2; 7 bases align to TRBD1. The CDR3 runs 15 residues. V dropped 1 base and J dropped 4; count of bases not matched to a gene: 6. Germline CDR1 reads SNHLY; CDR2 reads FYNNEI.

This clone was seen more than once but under ten times. The chain employs TRBV27 and TRBJ1-1, with D perhaps matching TRBD1 (6 bases). Germline V gives CDR1 MNHEY, CDR2 SMNVEV (reference sequence). The CDR3 extends over 13 amino acids. The germline V and J ends were trimmed by 6 bases and 5 bases, with 13 bases remaining between them. In DNA, the CDR3 is TGTGCCAGCAGCCCGCGGGGGCGGACTGAAGCTTTCTTT. The encoded protein is CASSPRGRTEAFF.

The chain recombines TRBV2 with TRBJ1-1; D is possibly TRBD1 (5 bases). Trimming removed 2 bases from V and 2 bases from J, with 12 bases in between. This CDR3 region has 15 residues. Per the germline V gene, CDR1 is SNHLY and CDR2 is FYNNEI. The CDR3 loop reads CASSELWGGNTEAFF. The CDR3 DNA reads TGTGCCAGCAGTGAATTGTGGGGGGGTAACACTGAAGCTTTCTTT.

This chain uses TRBV2 with TRBJ1-2; 7 nucleotides line up with TRBD1. Germline V gene data show CDR1 as SNHLY and CDR2 as FYNNEI. The CDR3 is made up of 16 amino acids. With V trimmed by 8 bases and J by 2 bases, 14 bases remained unmatched. Here the CDR3 DNA reads TGTGCCAGCGGACCCCGAGCGACAGGGAAGAACTATGGCTACACCTTC. Translation: CASGPRATGKNYGYTF.

This clone came up a few times. The rearrangement joins TRBV2 to TRBJ1-5, with TRBD1 matching over 7 bases. The junction had 7 bases not matched to a gene; V was cut back by 1 base and J by 7 bases. The V gene's germline CDR1 is SNHLY and CDR2 FYNNEI. The CDR3 is 15 residues long. The CDR3 DNA reads TGTGCCAGCAGTGAAGAACAGGGGTCAGGGCAGCCCCAGCATTTT. Its translation: CASSEEQGSGQPQHF.

V is TRBV5-4 and J is TRBJ2-2; 11 bases map to TRBD2. The CDR3 consists of 17 residues. With V trimmed by 0 bases and J by 0 bases, 1 base remained unmatched. CDR1 is SGHNT and CDR2 is YYREEE in the germline V gene (reference sequence). The chain's CDR3 is CASSLELAGANTGELFF. CDR3 sequence (DNA): TGTGCCAGCAGCTTGGAACTAGCGGGGGCGAACACCGGGGAGCTGTTTTTT.

V and J are TRBV24-1 and TRBJ2-1; 7 positions match TRBD1. The CDR3 runs 14 residues. V dropped 1 base and J dropped 12; count of bases not matched to a gene: 8. Germline CDR1 and CDR2: KGHDR and SFDVKD. In nucleotides, the CDR3 is TGTGCCACCAGTGATTTCCCCGACAGGGAAGGGCAGTTCTTC. The encoded protein is CATSDFPDREGQFF.

This clone occurred once. The chain has TRBV10-3 and TRBJ1-1; 7 bases are a match to TRBD1. Trimming cost V 8 bases and J 1 base; bases outside gene matches: 7. Germline-derived CDR1 and CDR2 are ENHRY and SYGVKD. The CDR3 spans 14 residues. This CDR3 reads CAIAPGGWNTEAFF. Here the CDR3 DNA reads TGTGCCATCGCCCCAGGGGGGTGGAACACTGAAGCTTTCTTT.

In its sample, this clone was seen once. The chain has TRBV5-1 and TRBJ2-3, with 9 bases lining up with TRBD2. CDR3 length: 15 amino acids. Losses at the gene ends were 4 bases for V and 4 bases for J; bases not matched to a gene: 7. CDR1 and CDR2 (germline): SGHRS, YFSETQ. The CDR3 region is CASSLGGGEADTQYF. In DNA form, the CDR3 reads TGCGCCAGCAGCCTGGGCGGGGGGGAGGCAGATACGCAGTATTTT.

The rearrangement links TRBV6-1 to TRBJ2-1, with 15 bases aligning to TRBD2. The CDR3 covers 15 residues. V lost 0 bases to trimming and J lost 9 bases; unmatched junction nucleotides: 0. Germline CDR1 reads MNHNS; CDR2 reads SASEGT. Here the CDR3 reads CASSEAGLAGGEQFF. Here the CDR3 DNA reads TGTGCCAGCAGTGAAGCGGGACTAGCGGGGGGTGAGCAGTTCTTC.

This clone was detected a few times. The chain links TRBV5-4 to TRBJ1-1; D uncertain. Germline CDR1 and CDR2: SGHNT and YYREEE (reference sequence). This CDR3 has 13 residues. Between the trimmed V and J ends, which lost 4 bases and 2 bases, there was a span of 9 bases. In DNA, the CDR3 is TGTGCCAGCAGCCAGACACCTAACACTGAAGCTTTCTTT. Its translation: CASSQTPNTEAFF.